This T cell receptor beta chain was sequenced in a study of OX40 agonist ivuxolimab in advanced cancers. Overall study results and limits: What antigens the expanded peripheral T cells recognized was never established. Both CD4+ and CD8+ T cell populations in blood had undergone clonal expansion by week 6 at 0.1 to 3.0 mg/kg.

On this clone: The antigen remains unidentified.

Germline V CDR1 and CDR2: SGHKS, YYEKEE (reference sequence). Trimming pared 0 bases from V and 0 bases from J, leaving 12 bases between. The CDR3 spans 16 residues. TCRdb's table, derived via immunoSEQ multiplex PCR, lists solely in-frame clones and lacks some. The sample lists some 5,100 clones, roughly three fifths occurring once. Patients had blood sampled at baseline and again on cycle 4 day 1 and cycle 7 day 1. Sequenced here: CD4+ or CD8+ T cells sorted from blood, sampled in a trial of the OX40 agonist ivuxolimab. The J gene is TRBJ1-2, the V gene TRBV5-5; weak D call: TRBD1 (5 bases). The origin of this receptor is an adult with an advanced solid tumor such as melanoma, head and neck, liver or kidney cancer. The CDR3 spells CASSLEGTAANYGYTF. The CDR3 nucleotides read TGTGCCAGCAGCTTGGAAGGGACGGCAGCTAACTATGGCTACACCTTC.